The next 26 T cell receptor beta chains were all read from a single sample in a study of CD8+CD57+ T cells in acquired aplastic anemia. Profiling that covered TCR beta VDJ and CDR3 relied on genomic DNA as its template. Via MiXCR, TCRdb re-called the reads, giving one row per CDR3 protein. The table lists about 170,000 distinct CDR3 sequences, roughly 63% of them singletons. Input material: sorted CD4+, CD8+, or CD8+CD57+ T cells (not recorded which) from PBMCs. Source of these receptors: a human donor in good health.

The rearrangement joins TRBV2 to TRBJ2-3; D possibly corresponds to TRBD1 (5 bases). The V gene's germline CDR1 is SNHLY and CDR2 FYNNEI. This CDR3 region has 15 residues. The V end was cut by 6 bases, the J end by 0 bases, with 13 bases between. CDR3 in amino acids: CASSPWQGSTDTQYF. Here the CDR3 DNA reads TGTGCCAGCAGCCCATGGCAGGGAAGCACAGATACGCAGTATTTT.

The chain uses TRBV4-2 and TRBJ2-2; 7 positions match TRBD2. CDR1 LGHNA and CDR2 YNFKEQ come from the germline V gene. J was trimmed by 2 bases and V by 4 bases; bases with no gene match: 7. The length of the CDR3 is 16 residues. The CDR3 is CASSLPRLANTGELFF. CDR3 coding DNA: TGTGCCAGCAGCCTTCCGCGACTAGCAAACACCGGGGAGCTGTTTTTT.

CDR3 in amino acids: CSARDLEGVDNTIYF. The CDR3 coding sequence is TGCAGTGCTAGAGATCTGGAGGGAGTGGATAACACCATATATTTT. This rearrangement joins TRBV20-1 to TRBJ1-3; no clear D. The V end was cut by 0 bases, the J end by 7 bases, with 16 bases between. Germline V gene data show CDR1 as DFQATT and CDR2 as SNEGSKA (reference sequence). This CDR3 contains 15 residues.

The table lists this clonotype with a few counts. The rearrangement links TRBV15 to TRBJ2-7; TRBD1 agrees at 9 bases. Germline CDR1 and CDR2: LNHNV and YYDKDF (reference sequence). CDR3 size: 14 residues. Trimming took 2 bases from V and 7 from J; bases not matched to a gene: 6. CDR3 nucleotide sequence: TGTGCCACCAGCAGACAGACAGGGGGTGAAGAGCAGTACGTC. Translation: CATSRQTGGEEQYV.

A note on this clonotype: A read error may be the cause here, since a much bigger clone is one base away. The chain couples TRBV19 to TRBJ1-4, with D possibly TRBD1 on 6 matching bases. The CDR3 is made up of 16 amino acids. Looked up from germline, CDR1 is LNHDA and CDR2 is SQIVND (reference sequence). The CDR3 nucleotides read TGTGCCAGTAGTTCATACAGGGACGGGATTAATGAAAAACTGCTTTTT. Residues: CASSSYRDGINEKLLF.

This chain links TRBV3-2 with TRBJ2-6; TRBD1, the table's D call, lacks a check against the DNA. TRBV3-2 is flagged as a pseudogene. The CDR3 sequence is 19 residues long. The CDR3 loop is CASSQDWCEGASGANVLTF. The CDR3, as DNA: TGTGCCAGCAGCCAAGATTGGTGTGAGGGGGCGTCTGGGGCCAACGTCCTGACTTTC.

This sequence joins TRBV19 and TRBJ1-2; D gene unclear. Germline V lookup: CDR1 LNHDA, CDR2 SQIVND (reference sequence). Trimming shortened V by 3 bases and J by 6 bases, and 14 bases separated the two germline ends. The CDR3 has 14 amino acids. This CDR3 is CASSIRLVGHGYTF. CDR3 nucleotide sequence: TGTGCCAGTAGTATTAGACTCGTTGGGCATGGCTACACCTTC. The variable domain in full, completed from reference TRBV19 and TRBJ1-2, reads DGGITQSPKYLFRKEGQNVTLSCEQNLNHDAMYWYRQDPGQGLRLIYYSQIVNDFQKGDIAEGYSVSREKKESFPLTVTSAQKNPTAFYLCASSIRLVGHGYTFGSGTRLTVV.

In regard to this clonotype: This clone may be a read error of a much larger clone one base away. V and J are TRBV6-5 and TRBJ1-1; D uncertain. This CDR3 has 12 residues. The germline V gene encodes CDR1 MNHEY and CDR2 SVGAGI. The DNA of the CDR3 is TGTGCCTGCAGTGCCCTTGGGACTGAAGCTTTCTTT. Translation gives CACSALGTEAFF.

V is TRBV12-5 and J is TRBJ2-3; D might be TRBD1 or TRBD2, each matching 5 bases. Trimming left V 6 bases short and J 2 bases short, with 15 bases between. The CDR3 runs to 15 residues. CDR1 is LGHNT, CDR2 FRNRAP, per germline. CDR3 sequence: CASGTGTTSTDTQYF. DNA of the CDR3: TGTGCTAGTGGCACCGGGACCACCTCCACAGATACGCAGTATTTT. The complete variable domain, with remaining parts taken from reference TRBV12-5 and TRBJ2-3, reads DARVTQTPRHKVTEMGQEVTMRCQPILGHNTVFWYRQTMMQGLELLAYFRNRAPLDDSGMPKDRFSAEMPDATLATLKIQPSEPRDSAVYFCASGTGTTSTDTQYFGPGTRLTVL.

The chain employs TRBV25-1 and TRBJ2-3; TRBD1 aligns across 10 bases. The CDR3 consists of 15 residues. V shed 7 bases and J 6 bases; nucleotides not matched to a gene: 10. Per the germline V gene, CDR1 is MGHDK and CDR2 is SYGVNS. The CDR3 sequence: CASTGQGVSADTQYF. Here the CDR3 DNA reads TGTGCCAGCACCGGACAGGGGGTTAGTGCGGATACGCAGTATTTT.

About this clonotype itself: A read error may produce the germline difference seen at one junction end. V gene TRBV5-1 combines with J gene TRBJ1-1; D call uncertain. The germline V gene has CDR1 SGHRS and CDR2 YFSETQ. This CDR3 contains 11 residues. The CDR3 DNA is TGTGCCAGCAGCAAAAACACTGAAGCTTTCTTT. Residues: CASSKNTEAFF.

Many counts were recorded for this clonotype. The gene calls are TRBV6-1 and TRBJ1-2; D gene unclear. The CDR3 covers 13 residues. CDR1 MNHNS and CDR2 SASEGT come from the germline V gene. V gave up 3 bases and J gave up 7 bases, with 12 bases separating them. CDR3 sequence: CASSDAGVSGYTF. The CDR3 nucleotides read TGTGCCAGCAGTGACGCCGGAGTTAGTGGCTACACCTTC.

The rearrangement uses TRBV19 and TRBJ2-2; 7 nucleotides line up with TRBD1. The CDR3 consists of 14 residues. After removal of 5 bases from V and 2 bases from J, the junction contained 2 bases not matched to a gene. Germline lookup yields CDR1 LNHDA and CDR2 SQIVND (reference sequence). The CDR3 DNA reads TGTGCCAGTAGTTGGGACAGAAACACCGGGGAGCTGTTTTTT. This translates into CASSWDRNTGELFF.

The chain links TRBV6-6 to TRBJ2-3, with 9 bases that match TRBD1. The CDR3 has 15 amino acids. In germline, CDR1 is MNHNY, CDR2 SVGAGI (reference sequence). V shed 4 bases, J shed 4 bases, and the junction held 6 bases outside the gene matches. The chain's CDR3 is CASSSPGQGPDTQYF. CDR3 nucleotide sequence: TGTGCCAGCAGTTCTCCGGGACAGGGTCCAGATACGCAGTATTTT.

The chain couples TRBV20-1 to TRBJ2-5; 11 bases fit TRBD2. The end of the DNA fits TRBJ2-7 better, so the J call may be wrong. The CDR3 totals 15 residues. Germline V gene data show CDR1 as DFQATT and CDR2 as SNEGSKA (reference sequence). The CDR3 loop is CSALAGGGGQYEQYF. CDR3 in DNA: TGCAGTGCTTTAGCGGGAGGGGGAGGACAATACGAGCAGTACTTC.

In this sample, this clonotype turned up once. A junction end diverges from the germline sequence, so it may reflect a read error. This sequence joins TRBV5-1 and TRBJ2-7, with D possibly being TRBD2 (5 bases). CDR1 and CDR2 from the germline V gene are SGHRS and YFSETQ. The length of the CDR3 is 14 residues. The CDR3 DNA follows: TGTGCCAGCAGCTTCGACCCGGGAAGCCACGAGCAGTACTTC. Translated: CASSFDPGSHEQYF.

This clonotype was seen repeatedly, ten times or more. The CDR3 region is CASSQILAGVVHEQFF. The CDR3 bases are TGTGCCAGCAGCCAGATACTAGCGGGAGTCGTCCATGAGCAGTTCTTC. V gene TRBV12-3 or TRBV12-4 combines with J gene TRBJ2-1; 11 nucleotides align to TRBD2. Germline trimming cut 6 bases from V and 8 bases from J; bases unmatched to any gene: 12. This CDR3 has 16 residues.

This clonotype was observed many times. The V and J genes are TRBV19 and TRBJ1-2; the D is unclear. Germline V gene data show CDR1 as LNHDA and CDR2 as SQIVND (reference sequence). The CDR3 loop spans 15 amino acids. The V end lost 5 bases, the J end lost 5 bases, and 18 bases lay between the germline ends. CDR3 sequence (DNA): TGTGCCAGTAGTGATCTCCCCGCTGATGGATATGGCTACACCTTC. It translates to CASSDLPADGYGYTF.

This chain joins TRBV4-3 and TRBJ2-7, with 7 nucleotides matching TRBD2. CDR3 size: 15 residues. V lost 3 bases, J lost 5 bases, and 10 bases stayed unmatched. Germline V gives CDR1 LGHNA, CDR2 YSLEER. CDR3 amino acids: CASSQHRLAPNEQYF. In DNA form, the CDR3 reads TGCGCCAGCAGCCAGCATCGACTAGCCCCCAACGAGCAGTACTTC.

The gene calls are TRBV9 and TRBJ2-7, with D uncertain. V was clipped by 0 bases and J by 3 bases, with 7 bases between them. CDR1 is SGDLS and CDR2 is YYNGEE in the germline V gene. The CDR3 sequence is 13 residues long. CDR3: CASSVGDNYEQYF. The CDR3 DNA sequence: TGTGCCAGCAGCGTAGGAGACAACTACGAGCAGTACTTC. Supplemented by reference TRBV9 and TRBJ2-7, the full variable domain reads DSGVTQTPKHLITATGQRVTLRCSPRSGDLSVYWYQQSLDQGLQFLIQYYNGEERAKGNILERFSAQQFPDLHSELNLSSLELGDSALYFCASSVGDNYEQYFGPGTRLTVT.

The chain recombines TRBV29-1 with TRBJ2-5, with TRBD1 matching over 7 bases. V lost 4 bases to trimming and J lost 9 bases; unmatched junction nucleotides: 23. The CDR3 runs 17 residues. Looked up from germline, CDR1 is SQVTM and CDR2 is ANQGSEA. CDR3 region: CSVAAGGIKAGDQPQYF. In nucleotides, the CDR3 is TGCAGCGTTGCAGCAGGGGGTATCAAGGCTGGAGATCAGCCCCAGTACTTC.

The J gene is TRBJ2-1, the V gene TRBV15; no definite D call. The CDR3 sequence is 16 residues long. The germline V gene has CDR1 LNHNV and CDR2 YYDKDF (reference sequence). Trimming shortened V by 5 bases and J by 0 bases, and 14 bases separated the two germline ends. Here the CDR3 DNA reads TGTGCCACCAGCCCGATGAGAGGCAGCTCCTACAATGAGCAGTTCTTC. Encoded protein: CATSPMRGSSYNEQFF.

The V gene is TRBV2, the J gene TRBJ2-2; TRBD2 might be the D (6 bases). CDR3 length equals 13 residues. Germline CDR1 reads SNHLY; CDR2 reads FYNNEI. The V gene lost 8 bases and the J gene lost 5 bases, with 12 bases spanning the gap. The CDR3 is CASLLGRTGELFF. Written as DNA, the CDR3 is TGTGCCAGCCTCCTGGGGAGGACCGGGGAGCTGTTTTTT.

The rearrangement joins TRBV6-1 to TRBJ2-7; 13 nucleotides line up with TRBD2. The V and J ends lost 1 base and 6 bases, in that order; junction bases with no gene match: 3. The CDR3 sequence is 15 residues long. The germline CDR1 and CDR2 sequences are MNHNS and SASEGT. The CDR3 loop is CASSEGTSGRLEQYF. CDR3 bases: TGTGCCAGCAGTGAAGGGACTAGCGGGAGACTCGAGCAGTACTTC.

This clonotype occurred many times. This chain links TRBV5-6 with TRBJ2-7; TRBD2 agrees at 9 bases. In germline, CDR1 is SGHDT, CDR2 YYEEEE. Unmatched junction bases numbered 12, after V lost 5 bases and J lost 6 bases. The CDR3 is 15 amino acids. CDR3 amino acids: CASRRLAGSVREQYF. The CDR3 DNA sequence: TGTGCCAGCAGGCGTCTAGCGGGATCGGTCCGCGAGCAGTACTTC.

This clonotype was counted ten times or more. The V call is TRBV15, the J call TRBJ2-5, with 7 bases matching TRBD2. The CDR3 extends over 17 amino acids. The trim removed 0 bases at V and 4 bases at J, leaving 11 bases unmatched. Looked up from germline, CDR1 is LNHNV and CDR2 is YYDKDF (reference sequence). The CDR3 is CATSRDGGRGEGETQYF. As DNA, the CDR3 is TGTGCCACCAGCAGAGATGGGGGGAGAGGGGAGGGAGAGACCCAGTACTTC.